The 27 T cell receptor beta chains reported below all come from one sample, sequenced in a study of high-grade serous ovarian cancer treatment subgroups. Tumor samples were obtained before definitive surgery or chemotherapy. Repertoires were generated with immunoSEQ multiplex PCR, while TCRdb's copy carries only in-frame clones and drops some. Among approximately 5,000 clones listed, less than 70% were seen once. Sequencing was done on a sample of tumor tissue. These receptors were taken from a human donor with high-grade serous ovarian cancer.

This clone was counted a single time. J is TRBJ2-1 and V is TRBV7-2; no clear D. Germline assignment: CDR1 SGHTA and CDR2 FQGNSA. Trimming removed 2 bases at V and 8 bases at J, with 7 bases between. The CDR3 is made up of 12 amino acids. CDR3 sequence: CASSLSLDEQFF. CDR3 nucleotide sequence: TGTGCCAGCAGCTTATCACTGGATGAGCAGTTCTTC.

This clone was picked up one time. V is TRBV27 and J is TRBJ2-3, with D possibly matching TRBD2 (6 bases). This CDR3 has 15 residues. Trimming pared 6 bases from V and 1 base from J, leaving 14 bases between. The germline V gene encodes CDR1 MNHEY and CDR2 SMNVEV (reference sequence). The DNA for the CDR3 is TGTGCCAGCAGCCTCGGAGGGGCTGGCACAGATACGCAGTATTTT. Encoded protein: CASSLGGAGTDTQYF.

The rearrangement joins TRBV2 to TRBJ2-3, with unresolved D. CDR3 length: 14 residues. Germline loops: CDR1 SNHLY, CDR2 FYNNEI. V was shortened by 4 bases and J by 0 bases, with 8 bases between the two germline ends. The CDR3 coding sequence is TGTGCCAGCAGTGCGGACCCCAGCACAGATACGCAGTATTTT. Translated, it gives CASSADPSTDTQYF.

In nucleotides, the CDR3 is TGTGCCAGCAGTCTAGGGGGCGACCAAGAGACCCAGTACTTC. Protein: CASSLGGDQETQYF. This rearrangement joins TRBV11-3 to TRBJ2-5, with 7 bases identical to TRBD1. CDR1 SGHNT and CDR2 YENEEA come from the germline V gene. Trimming at V came to 6 bases and at J to 0 bases, leaving 4 bases not matched to a gene. The CDR3 sequence is 14 residues long.

V gene TRBV5-4 combines with J gene TRBJ1-5, with D perhaps matching TRBD1 (5 bases). The CDR3 has 15 amino acids. CDR1 is SGHNT, CDR2 YYREEE, per germline (reference sequence). V was trimmed by 1 base and J by 1 base, leaving 9 bases between them. CDR3 in amino acids: CASSLNPGSNQPQHF. In DNA, the CDR3 is TGTGCCAGCAGCTTGAATCCAGGGAGCAATCAGCCCCAGCATTTT.

The chain employs TRBV9 and TRBJ1-2; D gene unclear. Germline lookup yields CDR1 SGDLS and CDR2 YYNGEE. This CDR3 spans 12 amino acids. V lost 3 bases, J lost 4 bases, and 7 bases lay in between. In DNA, the CDR3 is TGTGCCAGCAGCGACCACCGCTATGGCTACACCTTC. It yields the protein CASSDHRYGYTF.

The rearrangement joins TRBV19 to TRBJ1-6; possible D gene TRBD1, 5 bases. The V and J ends lost 2 bases and 9 bases respectively, with 23 bases between them. This CDR3 spans 18 amino acids. The germline V gene encodes CDR1 LNHDA and CDR2 SQIVND (reference sequence). The DNA of the CDR3 is TGTGCCAGTAGTATATCGGCCGTCGGGGCCGCCGGAGGTTCACCCCTCCACTTT. Translated: CASSISAVGAAGGSPLHF.

The rearrangement uses TRBV5-1 and TRBJ2-7; tentative D call: TRBD1 (6 bases). The length of the CDR3 is 12 residues. V lost 7 bases and J lost 7, with 15 bases in between. The germline V gene has CDR1 SGHRS and CDR2 YFSETQ. The CDR3 DNA reads as TGCGCCAGCCGGGACACCCAGGGGGAGCAGTACTTC. Its translation is CASRDTQGEQYF.

The chain couples TRBV6-5 to TRBJ2-5; no firm D call. The CDR3 consists of 12 residues. The V gene's germline CDR1 is MNHEY and CDR2 SVGAGI. V dropped 5 bases and J dropped 2 bases, with 6 bases sitting between them. The CDR3 reads CASSIGQETQYF. In DNA form, the CDR3 reads TGTGCCAGCAGTATAGGACAAGAGACCCAGTACTTC.

This clone occurred once. The chain carries TRBV5-8 and TRBJ1-4; D might be TRBD1 (6 bases). CDR3 length equals 12 residues. The germline CDR1 and CDR2 sequences are SGHTS and YDEGEE. V was cut by 1 base and J by 12 bases, with 10 bases left in between. The CDR3 here is CASSLKGGELFF. The CDR3 DNA reads TGTGCCAGCAGCTTGAAGGGGGGCGAACTGTTTTTT.

This chain connects TRBV9 to TRBJ2-7; 8 positions agree with TRBD1. Per germline, CDR1 SGDLS and CDR2 YYNGEE. V gave up 0 bases and J gave up 2 bases; unmatched junction bases: 4. The CDR3 is made up of 15 amino acids. The CDR3 DNA reads as TGTGCCAGCAGCGTAGGGGCAGGGGGCACCTACGAGCAGTACTTC. Encoded protein: CASSVGAGGTYEQYF.

The gene calls are TRBV19 and TRBJ2-3; D is possibly TRBD1 (6 bases). This CDR3 comprises 16 residues. V was shortened by 3 bases and J by 0 bases, with 13 bases between the two germline ends. Germline CDR1 and CDR2: LNHDA and SQIVND (reference sequence). Here the CDR3 reads CASSIEGHFSTDTQYF. CDR3 nucleotides: TGTGCCAGTAGTATTGAGGGACACTTCAGCACAGATACGCAGTATTTT.

The chain has TRBV7-2 and TRBJ2-1; D not resolved. The length of the CDR3 is 13 residues. V was shortened by 1 base and J by 15 bases, with 16 bases between the two germline ends. Germline CDR1 and CDR2: SGHTA and FQGNSA. CDR3 residues: CASSLVKESPGFF. In DNA form, the CDR3 reads TGTGCCAGCAGCTTAGTTAAGGAAAGCCCGGGGTTCTTC.

This clone is medium-sized within its sample. This chain links TRBV4-3 with TRBJ1-5; D is unclear. The CDR3 is made up of 13 amino acids. The V gene lost 1 base and the J gene lost 5 bases, with 6 bases spanning the gap. Germline V gene sequence: CDR1 LGHNA, CDR2 YSLEER. In DNA form, the CDR3 reads TGCGCCAGCAGCCAAGTTCAGGATCAGCCCCAGCATTTT. It specifies CASSQVQDQPQHF.

The chain is built from TRBV20-1 and TRBJ2-7, with 7 bases lining up with TRBD2. The germline gives CDR1 DFQATT, CDR2 SNEGSKA (reference sequence). V was pared by 6 bases and J by 6 bases, with 2 bases of the junction left unmatched. The CDR3 has 10 residues. The CDR3: CSAGGGEQYF. In nucleotides, the CDR3 is TGCAGTGCGGGGGGGGGCGAGCAGTACTTC.

The chain joins TRBV4-3 to TRBJ1-2; D gene unclear. The V gene's germline CDR1 is LGHNA and CDR2 YSLEER. The CDR3 consists of 14 residues. V gave up 0 bases and J gave up 7 bases, with 12 bases separating them. The CDR3 loop is CASSQDALNLGYTF. CDR3 DNA: TGCGCCAGCAGCCAAGATGCATTGAACCTTGGCTACACCTTC.

A single count supports this clone. V gene TRBV7-6 combines with J gene TRBJ1-1; D is unclear. Between the trimmed V and J ends, which lost 1 base and 4 bases, there was a span of 13 bases. Germline V gene sequence: CDR1 SGHVS, CDR2 FNYEAQ. This CDR3 has 15 amino acids. The CDR3: CASSLEGSTGTEAFF. In DNA form, the CDR3 reads TGTGCCAGCAGCTTAGAGGGCTCCACGGGCACTGAAGCTTTCTTT.

This clone was counted a few times. V is TRBV21-1 and J is TRBJ2-1; TRBD2 was called by the table and not checked on the DNA. TRBV21-1 constitutes a pseudogene. CDR3 size: 12 residues. CDR3 in amino acids: CASSKGTHEQFF. In nucleotides, the CDR3 is TGTGCCAGCAGCAAAGGAACTCATGAGCAGTTCTTC.

This clone was seen a few times. This chain connects TRBV5-3 to TRBJ2-5; D gene ambiguous. TRBV5-3 is an open reading frame whose function is uncertain. The CDR3 has 11 residues. V was clipped by 8 bases and J by 2 bases, with 7 bases between them. CDR3: CASSAQETQYF. As DNA, the CDR3 is TGTGCCAGCAGCGCACAAGAGACCCAGTACTTC.

This clone has just a few counts. The chain carries TRBV27 and TRBJ2-1; TRBD2 aligns across 14 bases. The germline V gene encodes CDR1 MNHEY and CDR2 SMNVEV (reference sequence). The CDR3 consists of 16 residues. Germline trimming cut 6 bases from V and 4 bases from J; bases unmatched to any gene: 5. The CDR3 loop is CASRGRLAGGYNEQFF. The CDR3 coding sequence is TGTGCCAGCAGGGGAAGACTAGCGGGGGGGTACAATGAGCAGTTCTTC.

The V gene is TRBV10-3, the J gene TRBJ1-5; possible D gene TRBD1, 5 bases. CDR1 and CDR2 (germline): ENHRY, SYGVKD. Trimming left V 6 bases short and J 1 base short, with 13 bases between. This CDR3 spans 15 amino acids. The CDR3: CAIRQGLESNQPQHF. The CDR3 DNA is TGTGCCATCAGGCAGGGTTTAGAAAGCAATCAGCCCCAGCATTTT.

The chain joins TRBV19 to TRBJ1-2, with TRBD1 matching 9 bases. The ends lost 5 bases at V and 8 bases at J; junction bases unmatched: 9. This CDR3 has 14 amino acids. Germline V lookup: CDR1 LNHDA, CDR2 SQIVND (reference sequence). CDR3 coding DNA: TGTGCCAGTAGTTCCTGGGACAGGGTCGGAGGCTACACCTTC. Amino acids: CASSSWDRVGGYTF.

The chain is built from TRBV6-6 and TRBJ1-5; D unresolved. Germline V lookup: CDR1 MNHNY, CDR2 SVGAGI (reference sequence). CDR3 length: 11 amino acids. The ends were cut back, 8 bases at V and 4 bases at J, with 6 bases in the middle. The CDR3 DNA reads TGTGCCAGCGGTGGGAATCAGCCCCAGCATTTT. It yields the protein CASGGNQPQHF.

The chain is built from TRBV6-5 and TRBJ2-1; 9 nucleotides agree with TRBD2. The CDR3 is 12 amino acids. V lost 6 bases to trimming and J lost 10 bases; unmatched junction nucleotides: 4. Looked up from germline, CDR1 is MNHEY and CDR2 is SVGAGI. DNA of the CDR3: TGTGCCAGCAGGCGACTAGCGGAGGAGCAGTTCTTC. Translation: CASRRLAEEQFF.

The chain joins TRBV5-1 to TRBJ2-2; TRBD1 matches at 7 bases. The CDR3 is 14 amino acids. Trimming at V came to 5 bases and at J to 1 base, leaving 2 bases not matched to a gene. CDR1 and CDR2 (germline): SGHRS, YFSETQ. The DNA for the CDR3 is TGCGCCAGCAGGGGACAGAAGAACACCGGGGAGCTGTTTTTT. Its protein product is CASRGQKNTGELFF.

The chain carries TRBV19 and TRBJ2-1, with TRBD2 matching over 11 bases. Germline CDR1 and CDR2: LNHDA and SQIVND (reference sequence). Trimming at V came to 5 bases and at J to 8 bases, leaving 11 bases not matched to a gene. The CDR3 sequence is 16 residues long. The CDR3: CASSRNLAGGYDEQFF. CDR3 DNA sequence: TGTGCCAGTAGTCGAAATTTAGCGGGGGGGTACGATGAGCAGTTCTTC.

The chain's CDR3 is CASSYSPGELFF. The CDR3 DNA reads TGTGCCAGCAGTTACTCGCCCGGGGAGCTGTTTTTT. The chain is built from TRBV6-5 and TRBJ2-2; D not resolved. Germline values: CDR1 MNHEY, CDR2 SVGAGI. V gave up 0 bases and J gave up 6 bases, with 2 bases separating them. The CDR3 extends over 12 amino acids.